The T cell receptor beta chain described here comes from a study of OX40 agonist ivuxolimab in advanced cancers. Autoimmune disease history or systemic immunosuppression was exclusionary. V was pared by 10 bases and J by 8 bases, with 15 bases between. CDR1 SGHTA and CDR2 FQGNSA come from the germline V gene. This CDR3 is built from 12 residues. TCRdb keeps only in-frame clones here, not all; method: immunoSEQ multiplex PCR. The table records roughly 70,000 clones, 88% of them present only once. The chain combines TRBV7-2 with TRBJ2-1; tentatively, D is TRBD1 (6 bases). The starting material was CD4+ or CD8+ T cells sorted from blood, obtained in a trial of the OX40 agonist ivuxolimab. The source of this sequence is an adult with an advanced solid tumor such as melanoma, head and neck, liver or kidney cancer. CDR3 nucleotide sequence: TGTGCCACCTCTTCTAGGGGGTATGAGCAGTTCTTC. This codes for CATSSRGYEQFF.